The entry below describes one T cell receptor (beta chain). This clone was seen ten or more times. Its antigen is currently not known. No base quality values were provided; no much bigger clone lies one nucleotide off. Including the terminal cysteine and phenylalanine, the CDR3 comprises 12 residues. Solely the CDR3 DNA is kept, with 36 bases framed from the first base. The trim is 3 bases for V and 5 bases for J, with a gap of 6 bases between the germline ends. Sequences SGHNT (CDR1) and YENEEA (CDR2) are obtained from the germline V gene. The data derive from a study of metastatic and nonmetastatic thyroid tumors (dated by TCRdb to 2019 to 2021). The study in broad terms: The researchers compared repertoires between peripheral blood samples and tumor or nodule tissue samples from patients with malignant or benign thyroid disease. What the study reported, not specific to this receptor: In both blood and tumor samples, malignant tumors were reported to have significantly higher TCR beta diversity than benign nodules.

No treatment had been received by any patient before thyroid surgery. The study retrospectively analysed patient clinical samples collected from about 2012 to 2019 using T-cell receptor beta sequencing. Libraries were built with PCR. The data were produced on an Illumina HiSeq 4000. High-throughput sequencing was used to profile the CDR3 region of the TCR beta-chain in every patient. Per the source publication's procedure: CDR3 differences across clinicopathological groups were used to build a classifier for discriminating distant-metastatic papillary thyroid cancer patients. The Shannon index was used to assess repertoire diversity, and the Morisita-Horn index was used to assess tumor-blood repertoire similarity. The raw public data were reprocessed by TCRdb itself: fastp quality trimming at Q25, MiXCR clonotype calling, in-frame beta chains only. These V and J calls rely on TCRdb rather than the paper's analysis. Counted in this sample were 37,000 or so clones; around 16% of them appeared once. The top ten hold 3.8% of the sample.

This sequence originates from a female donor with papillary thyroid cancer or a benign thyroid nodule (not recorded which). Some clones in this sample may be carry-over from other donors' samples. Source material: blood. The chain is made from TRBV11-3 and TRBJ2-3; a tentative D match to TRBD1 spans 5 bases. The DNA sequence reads TGTGCCAGCAGCTTTGGACAAGATACGCAGTATTTT. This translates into CASSFGQDTQYF.